This T cell receptor beta chain was found in a study of T cell responses to AZD1222 COVID-19 vaccine. Study-wide points: Compared with day 0, the breadth and depth of the Spike-specific TCR repertoire rose significantly after two doses of AZD1222. Baseline antibody screening turned up just a handful of seropositive AZD1222 recipients.

The CDR3 runs 14 residues. Germline loops: CDR1 LGHNA, CDR2 YSLEER. The V end lost 1 base, the J end lost 8 bases, and 14 bases lay between the germline ends. Generated by immunoSEQ multiplex PCR, the TCRdb table keeps only in-frame clones and is missing some. The data hold approximately 190,000 clones, with approximately 92% observed a single time. A note on this clone: Its antigen is still unknown.

This clonotype was sampled from an adult in good health. The rearrangement joins TRBV4-3 to TRBJ1-2; D not certain. Sequenced material: peripheral blood, taken on day 0 of AZD1222 vaccination. The CDR3 reads CASSQAQITRGYTF. The CDR3 bases are TGCGCCAGCAGCCAAGCCCAAATTACCAGGGGCTACACCTTC.